A selection of T cell receptor beta chains follows, all from one sample in a study of blood T cell repertoires in COVID-19. Sequencing used immunoSEQ multiplex PCR; TCRdb keeps in-frame clones, though not all of them. The sample lists roughly 260,000 clones; about 89% were seen once. Sequencing used peripheral blood. The receptors were sampled from a man between 35 and 55 years old who had recovered from COVID-19. The CDR3 runs from the conserved cysteine through the conserved F or W. D genes are given only for firm matches. Some rows have no size entry. The others give once, few or many, or a class for an expanded clone.

v_call: TRBV12-3/TRBV12-4; d_call: -; clone_size: -; j_call: TRBJ2-7; cdr3_aa: CATGGYEQYF; cdr3_nt: TGTGCCACCGGGGGCTACGAGCAGTACTTC
v_call: TRBV18; d_call: TRBD2; clone_size: -; j_call: TRBJ2-3; cdr3_aa: CASSPRGLAGGIYATDTQYF; cdr3_nt: TGTGCCAGCTCACCACGCGGACTAGCGGGGGGGATATACGCCACAGATACGCAGTATTTT
v_call: TRBV29-1; d_call: TRBD1; clone_size: -; j_call: TRBJ2-3; cdr3_aa: CSVGGQGKTDTQYF; cdr3_nt: TGCAGCGTGGGGGGACAGGGAAAAACAGATACGCAGTATTTT
v_call: TRBV2; d_call: -; clone_size: few; j_call: TRBJ2-7; cdr3_aa: CASSYGEQYF; cdr3_nt: TGTGCCAGCAGTTACGGGGAGCAGTACTTC
v_call: TRBV30; d_call: TRBD1; clone_size: -; j_call: TRBJ1-2; cdr3_aa: CAWMGQPYGYTF; cdr3_nt: TGTGCCTGGATGGGACAGCCCTATGGCTACACCTTC
v_call: TRBV7-9; d_call: TRBD2; clone_size: -; j_call: TRBJ2-1; cdr3_aa: CASSWLGSGGFNEQFF; cdr3_nt: TGTGCCAGCAGCTGGCTCGGGAGCGGGGGTTTCAATGAGCAGTTCTTC
v_call: TRBV6-5; d_call: TRBD2; clone_size: -; j_call: TRBJ2-2; cdr3_aa: CASSLAGGTGELFF; cdr3_nt: TGTGCCAGCAGTTTAGCGGGGGGGACCGGGGAGCTGTTTTTT
v_call: TRBV9; d_call: -; clone_size: -; j_call: TRBJ2-2; cdr3_aa: CASSVGHPNTGELFF; cdr3_nt: TGTGCCAGCAGCGTTGGCCATCCCAACACCGGGGAGCTGTTTTTT
v_call: TRBV29-1; d_call: -; clone_size: -; j_call: TRBJ2-5; cdr3_aa: CSVEDPVKQGTQYF; cdr3_nt: TGCAGCGTTGAAGATCCGGTCAAACAGGGGACCCAGTACTTC
v_call: TRBV18; d_call: TRBD1; clone_size: -; j_call: TRBJ2-5; cdr3_aa: CASSPGTVYQETQYF; cdr3_nt: TGTGCCAGCTCACCCGGGACAGTGTACCAAGAGACCCAGTACTTC
v_call: TRBV5-1; d_call: TRBD1; clone_size: once; j_call: TRBJ1-2; cdr3_aa: CASSSTGAATF; cdr3_nt: TGCGCCAGCAGCTCGACAGGGGCTGCCACCTTC
v_call: TRBV30; d_call: TRBD1; clone_size: -; j_call: TRBJ1-5; cdr3_aa: CAWSAGGSSQPQHF; cdr3_nt: TGTGCCTGGAGCGCAGGGGGCTCAAGTCAGCCCCAGCATTTT
v_call: TRBV28; d_call: -; clone_size: -; j_call: TRBJ2-1; cdr3_aa: CASRWTLSREGEQFF; cdr3_nt: TGTGCCAGCAGGTGGACCTTATCCAGGGAAGGTGAGCAGTTCTTC
v_call: TRBV5-6; d_call: TRBD2; clone_size: few; j_call: TRBJ2-2; cdr3_aa: CASSAGLAGGPQGELFF; cdr3_nt: TGTGCCAGCAGCGCCGGACTAGCGGGAGGGCCGCAAGGGGAGCTGTTTTTT
v_call: TRBV6-5; d_call: -; clone_size: -; j_call: TRBJ1-1; cdr3_aa: CASSYRGGSTEAFF; cdr3_nt: TGTGCCAGCAGTTACCGGGGGGGGAGCACTGAAGCTTTCTTT
v_call: TRBV27; d_call: TRBD1; clone_size: -; j_call: TRBJ2-7; cdr3_aa: CASSGQGRYEQYF; cdr3_nt: TGTGCCAGCAGTGGACAGGGCCGATACGAGCAGTACTTC
v_call: TRBV2; d_call: TRBD2; clone_size: -; j_call: TRBJ2-2; cdr3_aa: CASRAAGGLTGELFF; cdr3_nt: TGTGCCAGCAGAGCGGCGGGGGGGCTTACCGGGGAGCTGTTTTTT
v_call: TRBV7-2; d_call: TRBD1; clone_size: -; j_call: TRBJ2-3; cdr3_aa: CASSQQGGGDTQYF; cdr3_nt: TGTGCCAGCAGCCAACAGGGGGGCGGAGATACGCAGTATTTT
v_call: TRBV18; d_call: -; clone_size: once; j_call: TRBJ1-2; cdr3_aa: CASSPELRDYGYTF; cdr3_nt: TGTGCCAGCTCACCAGAACTGCGAGACTATGGCTACACCTTC
v_call: TRBV7-9; d_call: TRBD1; clone_size: -; j_call: TRBJ2-1; cdr3_aa: CASSFGDSSSNEQFF; cdr3_nt: TGTGCCAGCAGCTTCGGGGACAGCTCCTCCAATGAGCAGTTCTTC
v_call: TRBV19; d_call: TRBD1; clone_size: -; j_call: TRBJ1-6; cdr3_aa: CASCSTGQYSPLHF; cdr3_nt: TGTGCCAGTTGCAGCACGGGACAGTACTCACCCCTCCACTTT
v_call: TRBV7-6; d_call: TRBD1; clone_size: -; j_call: TRBJ2-3; cdr3_aa: CASSLLDRSFTDTQYF; cdr3_nt: TGTGCCAGCAGCCTTTTGGACAGGTCATTCACAGATACGCAGTATTTT
v_call: TRBV5-1; d_call: -; clone_size: -; j_call: TRBJ2-7; cdr3_aa: CASSWSGFDEQYF; cdr3_nt: TGCGCCAGCAGCTGGTCAGGGTTCGACGAGCAGTACTTC
v_call: TRBV27; d_call: -; clone_size: -; j_call: TRBJ1-2; cdr3_aa: CASSLKAQGKWVRYGYTF; cdr3_nt: TGTGCCAGCAGTTTAAAGGCACAGGGTAAGTGGGTGAGATATGGCTACACCTTC
v_call: TRBV2; d_call: -; clone_size: -; j_call: TRBJ1-1; cdr3_aa: CASREGLTEAFF; cdr3_nt: TGTGCCAGCAGGGAAGGACTGACCGAAGCTTTCTTT
v_call: TRBV6-5; d_call: -; clone_size: -; j_call: TRBJ2-7; cdr3_aa: CASRRLGLEQYF; cdr3_nt: TGTGCCAGCAGGAGACTAGGATTAGAGCAGTACTTC
v_call: TRBV5-4; d_call: -; clone_size: few; j_call: TRBJ1-5; cdr3_aa: CASSSGNNQPQHF; cdr3_nt: TGTGCCAGCAGCTCGGGGAACAATCAGCCCCAGCATTTT
v_call: TRBV20-1; d_call: -; clone_size: -; j_call: TRBJ1-1; cdr3_aa: CSASSRTEAFF; cdr3_nt: TGCAGTGCTAGTTCACGGACTGAAGCTTTCTTT
v_call: TRBV5-1; d_call: -; clone_size: -; j_call: TRBJ2-1; cdr3_aa: CASTRAPGYNEQFF; cdr3_nt: TGCGCCAGCACGAGAGCGCCGGGCTACAATGAGCAGTTCTTC
v_call: TRBV7-2; d_call: TRBD1; clone_size: -; j_call: TRBJ1-1; cdr3_aa: CASSLTGGVDTEAFF; cdr3_nt: TGTGCCAGCAGCCTAACAGGGGGCGTTGACACTGAAGCTTTCTTT
v_call: TRBV11-2; d_call: TRBD1; clone_size: -; j_call: TRBJ2-5; cdr3_aa: CASSFWTGGGETQYF; cdr3_nt: TGTGCCAGCAGCTTCTGGACAGGGGGCGGGGAGACCCAGTACTTC
v_call: TRBV6-6; d_call: -; clone_size: -; j_call: TRBJ1-5; cdr3_aa: CASSTPGGRGQPQHF; cdr3_nt: TGTGCCAGCAGTACCCCCGGGGGGCGAGGTCAGCCCCAGCATTTT
v_call: TRBV19; d_call: TRBD1; clone_size: -; j_call: TRBJ1-1; cdr3_aa: CASSPRQGPTEAFF; cdr3_nt: TGTGCCAGTAGTCCACGACAGGGGCCAACTGAAGCTTTCTTT
v_call: TRBV9; d_call: TRBD2; clone_size: -; j_call: TRBJ2-3; cdr3_aa: CASSFGLAGGVGTDTQYF; cdr3_nt: TGTGCCAGCAGCTTTGGACTAGCGGGGGGAGTTGGTACAGATACGCAGTATTTT
v_call: TRBV6-1; d_call: -; clone_size: -; j_call: TRBJ2-7; cdr3_aa: CASSWVSGAPYEQYF; cdr3_nt: TGTGCCAGCAGTTGGGTTTCAGGGGCACCCTACGAGCAGTACTTC
v_call: TRBV14; d_call: TRBD2; clone_size: -; j_call: TRBJ2-7; cdr3_aa: CASSPLAGVREQYF; cdr3_nt: TGTGCCAGCAGCCCCTTAGCGGGAGTTCGCGAGCAGTACTTC
v_call: TRBV7-2; d_call: TRBD2; clone_size: -; j_call: TRBJ2-1; cdr3_aa: CASSFSGGSYNEQFF; cdr3_nt: TGTGCCAGCAGCTTTAGCGGGGGCTCCTACAATGAGCAGTTCTTC
v_call: TRBV19; d_call: TRBD2; clone_size: -; j_call: TRBJ2-2; cdr3_aa: CASSTLAGAAGELFF; cdr3_nt: TGTGCCAGTAGTACTTTAGCGGGAGCGGCCGGGGAGCTGTTTTTT
v_call: TRBV19; d_call: TRBD1; clone_size: -; j_call: TRBJ2-5; cdr3_aa: CASSPGQGVQTQYF; cdr3_nt: TGTGCCAGTAGTCCGGGACAGGGGGTTCAGACCCAGTACTTC
v_call: TRBV5-8; d_call: -; clone_size: -; j_call: TRBJ2-7; cdr3_aa: CASSRRRPYEQYF; cdr3_nt: TGTGCCAGCAGCAGGCGGAGACCCTACGAGCAGTACTTC